This TCR beta chain was retrieved from a study of radiotherapy plus CTLA-4 blockade in lung cancer. The wider study: Objective responses emerged in 15% to 20% of patients, and roughly 28% attained disease control. Findings of the study overall: Blood-borne expansion of tumor-derived TCR clones followed radiotherapy plus ipilimumab.

A note on this clone: As yet, its antigen is unknown.

Germline trimming cut 1 base from V and 0 bases from J; bases unmatched to any gene: 3. The CDR3 is 15 residues long. CDR1 and CDR2 (germline): SGHNT, YYREEE (reference sequence). Enrolled patients, whose metastatic non-small-cell lung cancer was chemo-refractory, received focal radiation plus CTLA-4 blockade with ipilimumab. Some clones are missing from TCRdb's copy, which holds only in-frame ones; the method was immunoSEQ multiplex PCR. This table has about 49,000 clones, around 73% appearing once. The sample in question was peripheral blood, obtained from a patient treated with radiotherapy plus ipilimumab. The receptor was isolated from a human donor with non-small cell lung cancer who had a complete response to radiotherapy plus ipilimumab. The chain is built from TRBV5-4 and TRBJ2-5; 7 bases map to TRBD1. In nucleotides, the CDR3 is TGTGCCAGCAGCTTGAACAGGGGATACCAAGAGACCCAGTACTTC. It codes for CASSLNRGYQETQYF.